These 28 T cell receptor beta chains originate from one sample sequenced in a study of T cell responses to AZD1222 COVID-19 vaccine. TCRdb's copy holds only in-frame clones and misses some; the assay was immunoSEQ multiplex PCR. The data hold around 140,000 clones, with about 93% observed a single time. Sample: peripheral blood, taken on day 0 of AZD1222 vaccination. All receptors come from an adult in good health.

This chain links TRBV3-1 (or the pseudogene TRBV3-2) with TRBJ2-7, with no clear D. V lost 0 bases and J 3 bases, leaving 9 bases between the germline ends. The CDR3 totals 14 residues. Germline values: CDR1 LGHDT, CDR2 YNNKEL (reference sequence). The CDR3 sequence is CASSQDLEFYEQYF. The DNA of the CDR3 is TGTGCCAGCAGCCAAGATCTAGAGTTCTACGAGCAGTACTTC.

This chain connects TRBV28 to TRBJ2-5; 10 bases agree with TRBD2. The germline CDR1 and CDR2 sequences are MDHEN and SYDVKM. Trimming removed 6 bases from V and 2 bases from J; junction bases left unmatched: 6. CDR3 size: 15 residues. The CDR3 protein is CASRGGLAVQETQYF. As DNA, the CDR3 is TGTGCCAGCAGGGGAGGACTAGCGGTACAAGAGACCCAGTACTTC.

This chain connects TRBV28 to TRBJ1-1; no definite D call. Germline-derived CDR1 and CDR2 are MDHEN and SYDVKM. Trimming removed 6 bases at V and 0 bases at J, with 2 bases between. This CDR3 has 11 residues. The CDR3 DNA sequence: TGTGCCAGCAGGGTGAACACTGAAGCTTTCTTT. The encoded protein is CASRVNTEAFF.

The chain uses TRBV5-6 and TRBJ2-3; D is ambiguous. The CDR3 runs to 12 residues. Germline CDR1 is SGHDT and CDR2 is YYEEEE. V lost 3 bases to trimming and J lost 3 bases, with 5 bases between them. The CDR3 loop reads CASSWATDTQYF. DNA for the CDR3: TGTGCCAGCAGCTGGGCGACAGATACGCAGTATTTT.

This CDR3 is CASSPDSGSGANVLTF. The CDR3, as DNA: TGTGCCAGCAGCCCGGACTCAGGCTCTGGGGCCAACGTCCTGACTTTC. The chain has TRBV7-3 and TRBJ2-6; D might be TRBD2 (5 bases). V lost 5 bases, J lost 0 bases, and 11 bases lay in between. The CDR3 is 16 amino acids. The germline CDR1 and CDR2 sequences are SGHTA and FQGTGA.

A few counts support this clone. This chain connects TRBV19 to TRBJ1-1; D possibly corresponds to TRBD1 (5 bases). With 1 base removed from V and 0 bases from J, the gap between germline ends came to 12 bases. CDR1 and CDR2 from the germline V gene are LNHDA and SQIVND (reference sequence). CDR3 length: 16 residues. The DNA for the CDR3 is TGTGCCAGTAGTATAGTGTTGACAGATCTGAACACTGAAGCTTTCTTT. Translating it yields CASSIVLTDLNTEAFF.

V usage is TRBV5-1 and J usage is TRBJ2-1; a weak D match, TRBD2 (5 bases). The CDR3 extends over 15 amino acids. The germline gives CDR1 SGHRS, CDR2 YFSETQ. Trimming cost V 0 bases and J 0 bases, with 7 bases left between them. CDR3 sequence (DNA): TGCGCCAGCAGCTTGGGTGGGAGCTCCTACAATGAGCAGTTCTTC. Its protein is CASSLGGSSYNEQFF.

The chain carries TRBV29-1 and TRBJ1-3, with D possibly matching TRBD1 (5 bases). Germline CDR1 SQVTM, CDR2 ANQGSEA. V lost 4 bases and J 3 bases, leaving 22 bases between the germline ends. The CDR3 length is 17 residues. The CDR3 DNA sequence: TGCAGCGTTGGAGGTCTGGTGGGGGACCGGGTTGGAAACACCATATATTTT. Translation gives CSVGGLVGDRVGNTIYF.

A few counts support this clone. The genes are TRBV7-3 and TRBJ1-1; D might be TRBD1 (5 bases). Per germline, CDR1 SGHTA and CDR2 FQGTGA. V was shortened by 1 base and J by 3 bases, with 24 bases between the two germline ends. The CDR3 covers 19 residues. The CDR3 sequence is CASSLISRRVGNMDTEAFF. CDR3 sequence (DNA): TGTGCCAGCAGCTTAATTTCCCGCAGGGTGGGGAACATGGACACTGAAGCTTTCTTT. Looking up the rest from reference TRBV7-3 and TRBJ1-1 gives the full variable domain: GAGVSQTPSNKVTEKGKYVELRCDPISGHTALYWYRQSLGQGPEFLIYFQGTGAADDSGLPNDRFFAVRPEGSVSTLKIQRTERGDSAVYLCASSLISRRVGNMDTEAFFGQGTRLTVV.

V is TRBV5-5 and J is TRBJ1-5; TRBD1 might be the D (6 bases). The V and J ends lost 5 bases and 3 bases respectively, with 12 bases between them. The CDR3 spans 14 residues. Germline lookup yields CDR1 SGHKS and CDR2 YYEKEE (reference sequence). The CDR3 protein is CASSPGVHNQPQHF. In DNA, the CDR3 is TGTGCCAGCAGTCCAGGGGTTCACAATCAGCCCCAGCATTTT.

The genes are TRBV2 and TRBJ2-7, with D possibly being TRBD1 (6 bases). Germline lookup yields CDR1 SNHLY and CDR2 FYNNEI. This CDR3 comprises 13 residues. V lost 7 bases and J lost 2, with 12 bases in between. CDR3 DNA sequence: TGTGCCAGCAAGCAGGGGTTCGCCTACGAGCAGTACTTC. Protein: CASKQGFAYEQYF.

V usage is TRBV5-6 and J usage is TRBJ1-2; a possible D gene is TRBD1 (6 bases). Germline loops: CDR1 SGHDT, CDR2 YYEEEE. V was shortened by 4 bases and J by 5 bases, with 15 bases between the two germline ends. The CDR3 consists of 14 residues. This CDR3 reads CASSEKTGYYGYTF. CDR3 bases: TGTGCCAGCAGCGAAAAAACAGGGTATTATGGCTACACCTTC.

Here the CDR3 reads CASSIDRGGTEAFF. The CDR3 coding sequence is TGTGCCAGCAGCATTGACAGGGGGGGAACTGAAGCTTTCTTT. The V and J genes are TRBV7-9 and TRBJ1-1; 9 bases fit TRBD1. Germline-derived CDR1 and CDR2 are SEHNR and FQNEAQ (reference sequence). The CDR3 extends over 14 amino acids. J lost 5 bases, V lost 5 bases, and 6 bases had no gene match.

V usage is TRBV27 and J usage is TRBJ2-1; 15 bases match TRBD2. Germline V lookup: CDR1 MNHEY, CDR2 SMNVEV (reference sequence). Trimming cost V 2 bases and J 10 bases; bases outside gene matches: 6. The CDR3 consists of 16 residues. DNA for the CDR3: TGTGCCAGCAGTTTAGCGCCCGGGACTAGCGGGAGGGAGCAGTTCTTC. It specifies CASSLAPGTSGREQFF.

The chain uses TRBV9 and TRBJ2-3; tentative D call: TRBD2 (6 bases). V gave up 4 bases and J gave up 2 bases, with 14 bases separating them. CDR1 SGDLS and CDR2 YYNGEE come from the germline V gene. The CDR3 is 15 amino acids. The CDR3 sequence: CASSTVTGVTDTQYF. The CDR3 DNA reads as TGTGCCAGCAGCACGGTTACGGGAGTCACAGATACGCAGTATTTT.

Remarks on this clone: A junction boundary mismatches the germline segment, possibly from a read error. The chain is built from TRBV6-1 and TRBJ1-2; 8 bases are a match to TRBD1. Per germline, CDR1 MNHNS and CDR2 SASEGT. CDR3 length: 14 residues. The CDR3 spells CASSEGQGSYGYTF. The CDR3 DNA reads TGTGCCAGCAGCGAAGGACAGGGATCCTATGGCTACACCTTC.

The genes are TRBV27 and TRBJ2-2; no definite D call. V lost 5 bases and J lost 1, with 5 bases in between. Germline-derived CDR1 and CDR2 are MNHEY and SMNVEV (reference sequence). This CDR3 is built from 13 residues. CDR3 loop: CASSPQNTGELFF. As DNA, the CDR3 is TGTGCCAGCAGTCCTCAGAACACCGGGGAGCTGTTTTTT.

The chain couples TRBV30 to TRBJ1-2; the match to TRBD1 covers 7 bases. This CDR3 contains 13 residues. V shed 7 bases, J shed 3 bases, and the junction held 8 bases outside the gene matches. The germline gives CDR1 GTSNPN, CDR2 SVGIG (reference sequence). The CDR3 DNA reads TGTGCCTCCTTAAACAGGGGCGACTATGGCTACACCTTC. This sequence encodes CASLNRGDYGYTF. The full variable domain, rest sourced from reference TRBV30 and TRBJ1-2, is SQTIHQWPATLVQPVGSPLSLECTVEGTSNPNLYWYRQAAGRGLQLLFYSVGIGQISSEVPQNLSASRPQDRQFILSSKKLLLSDSGFYLCASLNRGDYGYTFGSGTRLTVV.

The chain carries TRBV3-1 (or the pseudogene TRBV3-2) and TRBJ1-1; D perhaps matches TRBD1 (5 bases). Germline-derived CDR1 and CDR2 are LGHDT and YNNKEL (reference sequence). The CDR3 runs to 13 residues. Between the trimmed V and J ends, which lost 2 bases and 6 bases, there was a span of 10 bases. For the CDR3, the DNA is TGTGCCAGCAGCCAAACGGACAACTCTGAAGCTTTCTTT. As protein: CASSQTDNSEAFF.

The V call is TRBV5-5, the J call TRBJ1-4, with D possibly matching TRBD1 (5 bases). The CDR3 has 16 residues. Between the trimmed V and J ends, which lost 2 bases and 3 bases, there was a span of 14 bases. The germline V gene has CDR1 SGHKS and CDR2 YYEKEE (reference sequence). The DNA for the CDR3 is TGTGCCAGCAGCTTTTTAGGGGCCGGGGCTAATGAAAAACTGTTTTTT. Translated, it gives CASSFLGAGANEKLFF.

The chain uses TRBV12-5 and TRBJ1-5; possible D gene TRBD1, 6 bases. Trimming left V 6 bases short and J 2 bases short, with 14 bases between. This CDR3 is 15 amino acids long. The germline CDR1 and CDR2 sequences are LGHNT and FRNRAP. This CDR3 reads CASGSRGVGNQPQHF. As DNA, the CDR3 is TGTGCTAGTGGGAGCAGGGGCGTGGGCAATCAGCCCCAGCATTTT.

This chain connects TRBV6-4 to TRBJ1-4; D is uncertain. V was trimmed by 0 bases and J by 0 bases, leaving 5 bases between them. This CDR3 is built from 15 residues. Germline values: CDR1 MRHNA, CDR2 SNTAGT. The CDR3 sequence: CASSDSNTTNEKLFF. The DNA of the CDR3 is TGTGCCAGCAGTGACTCGAACACAACTAATGAAAAACTGTTTTTT.

The chain links TRBV6-6 to TRBJ2-1, with D possibly being TRBD2 (6 bases). Germline CDR1 and CDR2: MNHNY and SVGAGI (reference sequence). Trimming stripped 10 bases from V and 6 bases from J, with 16 bases between. The CDR3 is 13 residues long. In DNA form, the CDR3 reads TGTGCCACCCGGGACTCACGGGTCAATGAGCAGTTCTTC. It codes for CATRDSRVNEQFF.

The chain carries TRBV21-1 and TRBJ2-7; the table's D gene call, TRBD2, was not cross checked with the DNA. TRBV21-1 is deemed a pseudogene. The CDR3 contains 18 residues. CDR3 in amino acids: CASSKRLLAVPSNEEQYF. CDR3 nucleotide sequence: TGTGCCAGCAGCAAAAGGTTACTAGCGGTCCCCTCTAATGAAGAGCAGTACTTC.

The chain has TRBV9 and TRBJ1-2; TRBD1 aligns across 7 bases. Germline lookup yields CDR1 SGDLS and CDR2 YYNGEE. The CDR3 is 13 amino acids. Trimming removed 3 bases from V and 7 bases from J; junction bases left unmatched: 6. The CDR3 nucleotides read TGTGCCAGCAGCGATATAGGGGGCGTTGGCTACACCTTC. As protein: CASSDIGGVGYTF.

This chain uses TRBV20-1 with TRBJ2-7; TRBD1 matches at 10 bases. CDR1 is DFQATT and CDR2 is SNEGSKA in the germline V gene (reference sequence). The ends lost 7 bases at V and 7 bases at J; junction bases unmatched: 4. CDR3 length: 11 residues. In nucleotides, the CDR3 is TGCAGTGTGGGGACAGGGGTTGAGCAGTACTTC. It is translated as CSVGTGVEQYF.

The chain links TRBV6-5 to TRBJ1-1, with no clear D. Trimming cost V 2 bases and J 2 bases, with 6 bases left between them. Germline assignment: CDR1 MNHEY and CDR2 SVGAGI. CDR3 length: 13 amino acids. The CDR3 DNA follows: TGTGCCAGCAGTTACACCGAAAACACTGAAGCTTTCTTT. Protein sequence: CASSYTENTEAFF.

The gene calls are TRBV6-1 and TRBJ2-3, with D unresolved. The CDR3 runs to 13 residues. V lost 3 bases, J lost 3 bases, and 7 bases lay in between. Looked up from germline, CDR1 is MNHNS and CDR2 is SASEGT. The CDR3 DNA reads TGTGCCAGCAGTGATAGGTGGACAGATACGCAGTATTTT. Protein sequence: CASSDRWTDTQYF.